These 19 T cell receptor beta chains originate from one sample sequenced in a study of T cells after posttransplantation cyclophosphamide. A marrow graft followed busulfan-fludarabine conditioning, with cyclophosphamide on days +3 and +4. Profiling relied on immunoSEQ multiplex PCR, and the TCRdb table lists in-frame clones only, not all of them. The data hold fewer than 25,000 clones, with 86% observed a single time. The material sequenced was PBMCs, taken after allogeneic stem cell transplant with posttransplant cyclophosphamide. All receptors derive from a female patient aged 30 to 45 who received an allogeneic stem cell transplant from an unrelated donor, was CMV-positive, and had no GVHD. Some T cells may be transferred from the graft donor.

The V and J genes are TRBV27 and TRBJ1-1, with 9 bases aligning to TRBD1. V was clipped by 5 bases and J by 5 bases; unmatched bases: 6. Germline V gene sequence: CDR1 MNHEY, CDR2 SMNVEV (reference sequence). This CDR3 is built from 14 residues. Here the CDR3 reads CASSGQGRLTEAFF. CDR3 bases: TGTGCCAGCAGTGGACAGGGGAGGCTTACTGAAGCTTTCTTT.

The J gene is TRBJ2-1, the V gene TRBV2; D is undetermined. V gave up 1 base and J gave up 6 bases, with 7 bases separating them. Per germline, CDR1 SNHLY and CDR2 FYNNEI. CDR3 length equals 13 residues. The DNA for the CDR3 is TGTGCCAGCAGTGAAGGGCGGCTCAATGAGCAGTTCTTC. Residues: CASSEGRLNEQFF. The whole variable domain, filled in from reference TRBV2 and TRBJ2-1, reads EPEVTQTPSHQVTQMGQEVILRCVPISNHLYFYWYRQILGQKVEFLVSFYNNEISEKSEIFDDQFSVERPDGSNFTLKIRSTKLEDSAMYFCASSEGRLNEQFFGPGTRLTVL.

CDR3 loop: CASTQGATLYEQYF. In DNA, the CDR3 is TGTGCCAGCACCCAGGGGGCCACCTTATACGAGCAGTACTTC. This chain connects TRBV6-1 to TRBJ2-7, with 8 bases fitting TRBD1. The CDR3 runs 14 residues. J lost 4 bases, V lost 7 bases, and 9 bases had no gene match. Germline V gene data show CDR1 as MNHNS and CDR2 as SASEGT.

The chain recombines TRBV2 with TRBJ2-3, with 7 bases aligning to TRBD2. This CDR3 has 15 residues. Germline V gene data show CDR1 as SNHLY and CDR2 as FYNNEI. The V gene end was trimmed by 7 bases and the J gene end by 4 bases; junction bases not matched to a gene: 11. The CDR3 sequence: CASIKRAGTSDTQYF. CDR3 in DNA: TGTGCCAGCATTAAAAGAGCGGGGACGTCAGATACGCAGTATTTT.

This clone was found once. The chain is built from TRBV4-3 and TRBJ2-7, with D perhaps TRBD1 (7 bases). With 3 bases removed from V and 4 bases from J, the gap between germline ends came to 10 bases. This CDR3 region has 13 residues. CDR1 and CDR2 (germline): LGHNA, YSLEER. Here the CDR3 DNA reads TGCGCCAGCAGCCACTCAGGGGGGTACGAGCAGTACTTC. This sequence encodes CASSHSGGYEQYF.

The chain recombines TRBV7-8 with TRBJ1-1; D gene unclear. V lost 5 bases and J 7 bases, leaving 11 bases between the germline ends. In germline, CDR1 is SGHVS, CDR2 FQNEAQ. CDR3 length: 12 amino acids. CDR3 sequence reads: CASSGRPSEAFF. The CDR3 DNA reads TGTGCCAGCAGCGGCCGCCCCAGTGAAGCTTTCTTT.

V usage is TRBV11-2 and J usage is TRBJ2-1, with a weak D call TRBD1 (5 bases). The V and J ends lost 0 bases and 8 bases respectively, with 14 bases between them. The CDR3 length is 15 residues. Germline CDR1 and CDR2: SGHAT and FQNNGV. This CDR3 reads CASSLEELRAHEQFF. The CDR3 DNA sequence: TGTGCCAGCAGCTTAGAAGAGCTCAGGGCGCATGAGCAGTTCTTC. Variable domain in full (rest from reference TRBV11-2 and TRBJ2-1): EAGVAQSPRYKIIEKRQSVAFWCNPISGHATLYWYQQILGQGPKLLIQFQNNGVVDDSQLPKDRFSAERLKGVDSTLKIQPAKLEDSAVYLCASSLEELRAHEQFFGPGTRLTVL.

The V call is TRBV7-8, the J call TRBJ2-5, with 13 bases fitting TRBD2. The better agreement between TRBJ2-7 and the DNA end casts doubt on the J call. Looked up from germline, CDR1 is SGHVS and CDR2 is FQNEAQ. The CDR3 has 18 residues. CDR3 loop: CASSLAAGGLAGSVEQYF. In nucleotides, the CDR3 is TGTGCCAGCAGCTTAGCGGCCGGGGGACTAGCGGGGTCGGTCGAGCAGTACTTC.

This clone was seen only once. This chain joins TRBV15 and TRBJ2-1; a possible D gene is TRBD1 (5 bases). The ends were cut back, 8 bases at V and 2 bases at J, with 10 bases in the middle. The germline CDR1 and CDR2 sequences are LNHNV and YYDKDF (reference sequence). This CDR3 comprises 13 residues. The CDR3 sequence: CATVQGTYNEQFF. CDR3 sequence (DNA): TGTGCCACCGTTCAGGGAACCTACAATGAGCAGTTCTTC.

This rearrangement joins TRBV28 to TRBJ2-7; TRBD1 agrees at 7 bases. Looked up from germline, CDR1 is MDHEN and CDR2 is SYDVKM. Trimming at V came to 5 bases and at J to 6 bases, leaving 7 bases not matched to a gene. CDR3 size: 13 residues. In nucleotides, the CDR3 is TGTGCCAGCAGTGTGACAGGGCCCCGCGAGCAGTACTTC. It translates to CASSVTGPREQYF.

V is TRBV21-1 and J is TRBJ1-2; TRBD1, as called in the table, went unchecked against the DNA. TRBV21-1 is designated a pseudogene. The CDR3 spans 16 residues. This chain's CDR3 is CASSRSTGKSVYGYTF. In DNA form, the CDR3 reads TGTGCCAGCAGCCGCTCGACAGGGAAATCGGTCTATGGCTACACCTTC.

The gene calls are TRBV4-2 and TRBJ2-7; D is possibly TRBD1 (5 bases). Between the trimmed V and J ends, which lost 0 bases and 6 bases, there was a span of 12 bases. The CDR3 runs 14 residues. Germline V gene lookup returns CDR1 LGHNA and CDR2 YNFKEQ. CDR3 DNA: TGTGCCAGCAGCCAAGATGGCAGGGAAGGCGAGCAGTACTTC. It codes for CASSQDGREGEQYF.

V usage is TRBV7-6 and J usage is TRBJ2-7, with 11 positions matching TRBD2. J lost 3 bases, V lost 5 bases, and 6 bases had no gene match. The CDR3 loop spans 15 amino acids. Germline CDR1 and CDR2: SGHVS and FNYEAQ. The CDR3 DNA is TGTGCCAGCAGCCCTCTAGCGGGGGGCTACTACGAGCAGTACTTC. The encoded protein is CASSPLAGGYYEQYF.

This sequence joins TRBV7-2 and TRBJ2-5; possible D gene TRBD1, 5 bases. Germline CDR1 and CDR2: SGHTA and FQGNSA. This CDR3 contains 15 residues. V was clipped by 5 bases and J by 1 base, with 14 bases between them. DNA of the CDR3: TGTGCCAGCAGCCTAACTGGACAAGCCCAAGAGACCCAGTACTTC. It translates to CASSLTGQAQETQYF.

In nucleotides, the CDR3 is TGTGCCAGCAGCGTAGGGTACAGGGGATATGGCTACACCTTC. Its protein product is CASSVGYRGYGYTF. V usage is TRBV9 and J usage is TRBJ1-2; 7 bases line up with TRBD1. With 0 bases clipped from V and 5 bases from J, the junction kept 4 bases outside the gene matches. In germline, CDR1 is SGDLS, CDR2 YYNGEE. The CDR3 runs to 14 residues.

The rearrangement joins TRBV6-1 to TRBJ2-3; 11 positions agree with TRBD1. V lost 6 bases and J lost 5; bases outside the gene matches: 1. Germline-derived CDR1 and CDR2 are MNHNS and SASEGT. This CDR3 contains 13 residues. The CDR3 DNA reads TGTGCCAGCAGGGGGACAGGGGGAGATACGCAGTATTTT. Its translation is CASRGTGGDTQYF.

The chain combines TRBV11-2 with TRBJ1-1; D is ambiguous. The CDR3 is 15 residues long. The ends were cut back, 10 bases at V and 0 bases at J, with 18 bases in the middle. Germline V lookup: CDR1 SGHAT, CDR2 FQNNGV. The CDR3 sequence: CATSTWTGMNTEAFF. In nucleotides, the CDR3 is TGTGCCACTTCTACCTGGACGGGAATGAACACTGAAGCTTTCTTT.

The V and J genes are TRBV12-5 and TRBJ1-5; 8 nucleotides align to TRBD1. The CDR3 has 20 residues. The V and J ends lost 8 bases and 0 bases, in that order; junction bases with no gene match: 21. Per the germline V gene, CDR1 is LGHNT and CDR2 is FRNRAP. The CDR3 is CASLNSGRAGGLASNQPQHF. The CDR3 nucleotides are TGTGCTAGTCTCAATTCCGGAAGGGCAGGGGGCCTAGCTAGCAATCAGCCCCAGCATTTT.

This chain connects TRBV6-6 to TRBJ2-3; 10 bases fit TRBD1. Losses at the gene ends were 4 bases for V and 6 bases for J; bases not matched to a gene: 10. The CDR3 is 16 amino acids. Germline V gene data show CDR1 as MNHNY and CDR2 as SVGAGI (reference sequence). The CDR3 loop is CASSSRQGALADTQYF. The CDR3 DNA is TGTGCCAGCAGTTCTCGACAGGGGGCACTGGCGGATACGCAGTATTTT.